This T cell receptor beta chain was sequenced for a study of T cell repertoires in urothelial bladder cancer. Germline CDR1 and CDR2: SNHLY and FYNNEI. There are 14 residues in the CDR3. With 6 bases removed from V and 4 bases from J, the gap between germline ends came to 15 bases. The protocol was immunoSEQ multiplex PCR, while the TCRdb copy is restricted to in-frame clones and leaves out a portion. This sample carries around 2,500 clones, around 68% of them seen once, and the ten largest clones take approximately 15%. J is TRBJ2-5 and V is TRBV2; D is perhaps TRBD1 (6 bases). The sample consisted of bladder tissue. This clonotype originated in a human donor with a benign inflammatory bladder lesion. The CDR3 region is CASRHRDALETQYF. Here the CDR3 DNA reads TGTGCCAGCAGGCACAGGGACGCCTTAGAGACCCAGTACTTC.